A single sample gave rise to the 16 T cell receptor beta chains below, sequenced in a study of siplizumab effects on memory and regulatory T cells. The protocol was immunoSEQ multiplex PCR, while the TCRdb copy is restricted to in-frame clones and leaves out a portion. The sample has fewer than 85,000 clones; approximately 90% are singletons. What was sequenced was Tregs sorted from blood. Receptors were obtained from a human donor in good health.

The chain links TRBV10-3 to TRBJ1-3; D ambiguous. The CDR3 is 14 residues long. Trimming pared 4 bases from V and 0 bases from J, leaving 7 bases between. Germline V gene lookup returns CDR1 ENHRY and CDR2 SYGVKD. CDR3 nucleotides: TGTGCCATCAGTGGACTTTTCTCTGGAAACACCATATATTTT. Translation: CAISGLFSGNTIYF.

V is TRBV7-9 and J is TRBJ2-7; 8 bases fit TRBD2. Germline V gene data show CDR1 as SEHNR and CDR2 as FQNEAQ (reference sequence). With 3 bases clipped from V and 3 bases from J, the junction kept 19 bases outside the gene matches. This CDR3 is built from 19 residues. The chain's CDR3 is CASSFRSPPRLARNYEQYF. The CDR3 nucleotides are TGTGCCAGCAGCTTCAGGTCCCCCCCTCGACTAGCGCGTAACTACGAGCAGTACTTC. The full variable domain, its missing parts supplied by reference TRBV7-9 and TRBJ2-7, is DTGVSQNPRHKITKRGQNVTFRCDPISEHNRLYWYRQTLGQGPEFLTYFQNEAQLEKSRLLSDRFSAERPKGSFSTLEIQRTEQGDSAMYLCASSFRSPPRLARNYEQYFGPGTRLTVT.

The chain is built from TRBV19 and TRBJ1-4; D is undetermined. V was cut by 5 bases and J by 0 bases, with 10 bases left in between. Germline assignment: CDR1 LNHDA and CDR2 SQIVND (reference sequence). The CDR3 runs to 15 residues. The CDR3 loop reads CASSWTVATNEKLFF. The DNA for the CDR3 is TGTGCCAGTAGTTGGACGGTTGCAACTAATGAAAAACTGTTTTTT.

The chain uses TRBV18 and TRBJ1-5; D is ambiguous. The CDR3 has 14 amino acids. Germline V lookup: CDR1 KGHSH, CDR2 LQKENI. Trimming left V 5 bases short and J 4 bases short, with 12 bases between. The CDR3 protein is CASSIRGVNQPQHF. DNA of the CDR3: TGTGCCAGCTCAATCCGCGGGGTAAATCAGCCCCAGCATTTT.

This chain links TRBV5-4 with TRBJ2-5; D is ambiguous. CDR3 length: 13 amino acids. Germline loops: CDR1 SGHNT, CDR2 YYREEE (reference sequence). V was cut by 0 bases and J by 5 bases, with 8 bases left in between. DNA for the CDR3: TGTGCCAGCAGCTTGGGCAGGTGGGAGACCCAGTACTTC. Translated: CASSLGRWETQYF.

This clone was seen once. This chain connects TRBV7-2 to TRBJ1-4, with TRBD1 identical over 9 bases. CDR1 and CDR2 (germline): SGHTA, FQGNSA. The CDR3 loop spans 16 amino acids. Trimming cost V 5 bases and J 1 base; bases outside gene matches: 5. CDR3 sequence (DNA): TGTGCCAGCAGCCGGGACAGGGTAGTAACTAATGAAAAACTGTTTTTT. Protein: CASSRDRVVTNEKLFF.

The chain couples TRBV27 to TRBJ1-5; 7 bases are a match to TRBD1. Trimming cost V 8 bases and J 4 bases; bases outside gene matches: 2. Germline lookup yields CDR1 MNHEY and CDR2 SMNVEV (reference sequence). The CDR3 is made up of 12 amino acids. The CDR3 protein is CASSRGNQPQHF. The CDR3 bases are TGTGCCAGCTCCAGGGGGAATCAGCCCCAGCATTTT.

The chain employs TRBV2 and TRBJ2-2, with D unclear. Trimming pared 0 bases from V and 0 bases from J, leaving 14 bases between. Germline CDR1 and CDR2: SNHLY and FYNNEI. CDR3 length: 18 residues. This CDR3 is CASSEALGFIANTGELFF. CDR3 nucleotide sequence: TGTGCCAGCAGTGAAGCGCTAGGCTTCATAGCGAACACCGGGGAGCTGTTTTTT.

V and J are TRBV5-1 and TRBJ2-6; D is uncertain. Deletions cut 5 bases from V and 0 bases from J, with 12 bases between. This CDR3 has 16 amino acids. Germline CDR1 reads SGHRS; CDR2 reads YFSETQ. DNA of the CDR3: TGCGCCAGCAGTCCCTACGCAAGCTCTGGGGCCAACGTCCTGACTTTC. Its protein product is CASSPYASSGANVLTF.

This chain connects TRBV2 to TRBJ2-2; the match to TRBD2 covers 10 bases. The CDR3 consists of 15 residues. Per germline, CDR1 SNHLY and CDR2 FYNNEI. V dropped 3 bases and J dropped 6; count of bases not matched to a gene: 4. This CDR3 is CASSDSGGIAGELFF. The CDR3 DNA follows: TGTGCCAGCAGTGATAGCGGGGGGATTGCCGGGGAGCTGTTTTTT.

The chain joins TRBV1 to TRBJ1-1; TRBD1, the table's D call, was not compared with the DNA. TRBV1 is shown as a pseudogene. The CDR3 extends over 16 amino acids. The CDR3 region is CTSSQGSRQGKTEAFF. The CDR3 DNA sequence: TGCACCAGCAGCCAAGGATCCAGACAGGGGAAAACTGAAGCTTTCTTT.

The DNA of the CDR3 is TGTGCCAGCAGCTTATTCGGGGGCATGAATGAGCAGTTCTTC. Translation gives CASSLFGGMNEQFF. The J gene is TRBJ2-1, the V gene TRBV7-3; either TRBD1 or TRBD2 may supply D (6 bases each). Germline V gene lookup returns CDR1 SGHTA and CDR2 FQGTGA. Trimming left V 2 bases short and J 7 bases short, with 12 bases between. The CDR3 length is 14 residues. The full variable domain, rest sourced from reference TRBV7-3 and TRBJ2-1, is GAGVSQTPSNKVTEKGKYVELRCDPISGHTALYWYRQSLGQGPEFLIYFQGTGAADDSGLPNDRFFAVRPEGSVSTLKIQRTERGDSAVYLCASSLFGGMNEQFFGPGTRLTVL.

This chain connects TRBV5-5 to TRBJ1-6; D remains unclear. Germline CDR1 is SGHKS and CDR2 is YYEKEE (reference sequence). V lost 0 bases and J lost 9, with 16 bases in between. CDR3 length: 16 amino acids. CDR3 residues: CASSLGPRSEVSPLHF. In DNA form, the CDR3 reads TGTGCCAGCAGCTTGGGTCCTAGAAGCGAAGTTTCACCCCTCCACTTT.

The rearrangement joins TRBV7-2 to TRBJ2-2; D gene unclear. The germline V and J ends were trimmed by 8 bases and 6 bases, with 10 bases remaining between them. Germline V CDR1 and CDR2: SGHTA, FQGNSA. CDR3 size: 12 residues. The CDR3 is CASGPPAGELFF. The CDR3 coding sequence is TGTGCCAGCGGCCCCCCGGCCGGGGAGCTGTTTTTT. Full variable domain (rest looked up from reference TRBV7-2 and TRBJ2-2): GAGVSQSPSNKVTEKGKDVELRCDPISGHTALYWYRQSLGQGLEFLIYFQGNSAPDKSGLPSDRFSAERTGGSVSTLTIQRTQQEDSAVYLCASGPPAGELFFGEGSRLTVL.

The CDR3: CASSPSATGNVAEAFF. The CDR3 nucleotides are TGTGCCAGCAGTCCGTCGGCAACAGGGAACGTCGCTGAAGCTTTCTTT. The chain is built from TRBV6-6 and TRBJ1-1; D perhaps matches TRBD1 (6 bases). This CDR3 has 16 amino acids. Trimming stripped 5 bases from V and 6 bases from J, with 22 bases between. The germline V gene has CDR1 MNHNY and CDR2 SVGAGI (reference sequence).

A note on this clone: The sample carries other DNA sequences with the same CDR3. The CDR3 nucleotides read TGTGCCAGCAGCTTGGGACAGGGGAATTCACCCCTCCACTTT. Residues: CASSLGQGNSPLHF. The genes are TRBV11-2 and TRBJ1-6; 10 bases line up with TRBD1. Germline lookup yields CDR1 SGHAT and CDR2 FQNNGV. CDR3 length: 14 residues. With 3 bases clipped from V and 7 bases from J, the junction kept 0 bases outside the gene matches.